This TCR beta chain was observed in a study of glioma-infiltrating T cells. Study in general: About a million peripheral T cells were targeted at roughly 4.5- to 11-fold coverage.

Trimming removed 5 bases from V and 1 base from J, with 16 bases in between. The germline CDR1 and CDR2 sequences are MNHNS and SASEGT. The CDR3 spans 16 residues. Using RNA template, CDR3s of TCR alpha and beta were amplified with iRepertoire arm-PCR. TCRdb re-derived calls from the multiplex PCR reads in MiXCR, one entry per CDR3 protein. The sample contains about 400,000 distinct CDR3 sequences, around 38% of which appear only once. This clonotype was counted ten times or more. The clonotype was recovered from a human donor with low-grade glioma or glioblastoma, undergoing nonglioma brain surgery, or in good health (not recorded which). J is TRBJ2-3 and V is TRBV6-1; unclear D gene. The sequencing sample was made of glioma tissue, nonneoplastic brain tissue, or PBMCs (not recorded which). CDR3 in DNA: TGTGCCAGCAGTCGCACAAAAGGTGGCGGCACAGATACGCAGTATTTT. Translation gives CASSRTKGGGTDTQYF.